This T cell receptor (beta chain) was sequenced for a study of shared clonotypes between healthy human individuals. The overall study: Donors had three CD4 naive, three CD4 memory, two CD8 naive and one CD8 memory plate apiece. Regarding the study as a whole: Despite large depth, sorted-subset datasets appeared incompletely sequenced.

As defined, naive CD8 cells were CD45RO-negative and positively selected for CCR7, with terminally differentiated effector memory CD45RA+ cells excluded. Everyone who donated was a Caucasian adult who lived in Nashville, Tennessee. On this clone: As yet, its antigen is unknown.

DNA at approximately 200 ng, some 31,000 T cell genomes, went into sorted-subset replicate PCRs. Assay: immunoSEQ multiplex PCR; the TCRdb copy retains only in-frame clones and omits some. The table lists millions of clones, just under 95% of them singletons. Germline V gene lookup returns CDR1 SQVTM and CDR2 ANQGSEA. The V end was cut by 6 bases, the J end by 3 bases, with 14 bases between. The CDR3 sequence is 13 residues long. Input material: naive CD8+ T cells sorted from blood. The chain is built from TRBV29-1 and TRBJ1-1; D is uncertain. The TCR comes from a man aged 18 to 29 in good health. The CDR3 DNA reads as TGCAGCGTCGAGATAGGGTCGGACACTGAAGCTTTCTTT. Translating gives CSVEIGSDTEAFF.